The 7 T cell receptor beta chains below all came from one sample that was sequenced in a study of CD8+ T cells in alopecia areata. RNA, once extracted, was reverse transcribed into cDNA for use as the sequencing template. Profiling relied on immunoSEQ multiplex PCR, and the TCRdb table lists in-frame clones only, not all of them. In the table there are approximately 99,000 clones, around 55% of which are singletons. The sample comprised CD8+ T cells sorted from blood. These receptors were obtained from a human donor in good health.

The rearrangement uses TRBV6-4 and TRBJ2-5; 7 positions match TRBD1. The CDR3 spans 12 residues. CDR1 is MRHNA, CDR2 SNTAGT, per germline. The trim removed 9 bases at V and 1 base at J, leaving 2 bases unmatched. CDR3 sequence reads: CARGDSQETQYF. CDR3 in DNA: TGTGCCAGGGGGGACAGCCAAGAGACCCAGTACTTC.

The gene calls are TRBV5-6 and TRBJ2-7; D may correspond to TRBD1 or TRBD2 (6 bases each). Trimming cost V 7 bases and J 5 bases, with 13 bases left between them. Germline CDR1 reads SGHDT; CDR2 reads YYEEEE. The CDR3 is 12 amino acids. The CDR3 reads CASSGGGHEQYF. Written as DNA, the CDR3 is TGTGCCAGCTCCGGAGGGGGGCACGAGCAGTACTTC.

This clone has a handful of counts. This chain links TRBV5-1 with TRBJ2-5; 7 bases agree with TRBD2. Germline V CDR1 and CDR2: SGHRS, YFSETQ. The CDR3 sequence is 13 residues long. V gave up 1 base and J gave up 5 bases; unmatched junction bases: 2. DNA of the CDR3: TGCGCCAGCAGCTTGACCGGGGGGGAGACCCAGTACTTC. As protein: CASSLTGGETQYF.

Turning to this clone: No DNA is shown, since the ends of the CDR3 on it are uncertain; the CDR3 is the one TCRdb lists. This chain joins TRBV5-1 and TRBJ1-1; TRBD1, the table's D call, lacks a check against the DNA. Germline CDR1 is SGHRS and CDR2 is YFSETQ. The CDR3 is 13 residues long, counting both termini. CDR3 sequence reads: CASSLEWGQGTFF.

The V and J genes are TRBV7-6 and TRBJ2-5, with a weak D call TRBD1 (6 bases). V gave up 3 bases and J gave up 0 bases, with 11 bases separating them. There are 15 residues in the CDR3. Germline CDR1 and CDR2: SGHVS and FNYEAQ. The CDR3 reads CASSLGASNQETQYF. The CDR3, as DNA: TGTGCCAGCAGCTTGGGGGCATCCAACCAAGAGACCCAGTACTTC.

The rearrangement joins TRBV29-1 to TRBJ1-1; 8 bases map to TRBD1. The junction had 11 bases not matched to a gene; V was cut back by 5 bases and J by 3 bases. This CDR3 comprises 15 residues. In germline, CDR1 is SQVTM, CDR2 ANQGSEA. The CDR3: CSVSGADRADTEAFF. The CDR3 region has the DNA TGCAGCGTTTCCGGGGCGGACAGGGCGGACACTGAAGCTTTCTTT.

In this sample, this clone turned up once. This chain joins TRBV5-6 and TRBJ1-1, with a tentative D call TRBD1 (5 bases). CDR1 SGHDT and CDR2 YYEEEE come from the germline V gene. This CDR3 has 15 residues. The germline V and J ends were trimmed by 4 bases and 3 bases, with 16 bases remaining between them. The CDR3 here is CASSQKQAGDTEAFF. In nucleotides, the CDR3 is TGTGCCAGCAGCCAAAAACAGGCGGGGGACACTGAAGCTTTCTTT. Full variable domain (rest looked up from reference TRBV5-6 and TRBJ1-1): DAGVTQSPTHLIKTRGQQVTLRCSPKSGHDTVSWYQQALGQGPQFIFQYYEEEERQRGNFPDRFSGHQFPNYSSELNVNALLLGDSALYLCASSQKQAGDTEAFFGQGTRLTVV.